This TCR beta chain is drawn from a study of OX40 agonist ivuxolimab in advanced cancers. Looking at the study overall: Ivuxolimab, an antibody acting as an agonist of OX40 (CD134), was used to treat patients. Study-wide results and limits: At doses 0.1 to 3.0 mg/kg, CD4+ and CD8+ clones expanded.

The repertoire was sequenced with immunoSEQ multiplex PCR; TCRdb's copy has only in-frame clones and lacks some. The data show roughly 41,000 clones, with more than 75% seen just once and about 13% held by the top ten. The CDR3 extends over 13 amino acids. The V end lost 9 bases, the J end lost 3 bases, and 14 bases lay between the germline ends. Germline V gene lookup returns CDR1 MDHEN and CDR2 SYDVKM. A note on this clone: Antigen specificity is unknown.

Sequencing used CD4+ or CD8+ T cells sorted from blood, obtained in a trial of the OX40 agonist ivuxolimab. The TCR sequence derives from an adult with an advanced solid tumor such as melanoma, head and neck, liver or kidney cancer. The gene calls are TRBV28 and TRBJ1-1, with a tentative D call TRBD1 (5 bases). CDR3 sequence reads: CASRRQPYTEAFF. The CDR3 DNA follows: TGTGCCAGTCGCCGACAGCCATACACTGAAGCTTTCTTT.